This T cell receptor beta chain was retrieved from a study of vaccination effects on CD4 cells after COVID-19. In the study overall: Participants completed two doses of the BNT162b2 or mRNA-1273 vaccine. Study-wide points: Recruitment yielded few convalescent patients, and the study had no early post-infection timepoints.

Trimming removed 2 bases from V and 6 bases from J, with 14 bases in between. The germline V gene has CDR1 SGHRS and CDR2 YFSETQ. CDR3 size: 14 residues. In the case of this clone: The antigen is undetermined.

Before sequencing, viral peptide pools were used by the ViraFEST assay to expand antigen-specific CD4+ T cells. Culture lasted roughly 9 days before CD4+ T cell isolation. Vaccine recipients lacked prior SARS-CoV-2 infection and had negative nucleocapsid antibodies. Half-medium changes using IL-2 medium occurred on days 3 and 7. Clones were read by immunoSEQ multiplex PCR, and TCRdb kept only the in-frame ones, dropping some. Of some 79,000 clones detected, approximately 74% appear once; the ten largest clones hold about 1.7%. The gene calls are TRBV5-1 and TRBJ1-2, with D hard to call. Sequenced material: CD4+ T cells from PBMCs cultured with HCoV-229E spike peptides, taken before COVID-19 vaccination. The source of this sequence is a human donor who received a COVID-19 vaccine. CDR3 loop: CASSFSRQSNGYTF. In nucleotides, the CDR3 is TGCGCCAGCAGCTTTTCGAGGCAGTCGAATGGCTACACCTTC.